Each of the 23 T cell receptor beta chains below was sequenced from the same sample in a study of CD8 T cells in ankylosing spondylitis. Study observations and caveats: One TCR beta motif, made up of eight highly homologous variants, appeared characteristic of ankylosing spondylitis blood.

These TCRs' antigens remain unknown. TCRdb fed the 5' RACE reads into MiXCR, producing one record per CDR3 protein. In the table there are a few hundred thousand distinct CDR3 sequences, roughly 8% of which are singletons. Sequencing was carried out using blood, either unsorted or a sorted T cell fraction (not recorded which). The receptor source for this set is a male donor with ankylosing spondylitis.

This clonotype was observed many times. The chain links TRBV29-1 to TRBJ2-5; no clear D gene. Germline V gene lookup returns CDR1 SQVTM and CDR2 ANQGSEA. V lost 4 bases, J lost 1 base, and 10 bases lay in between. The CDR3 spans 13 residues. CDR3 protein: CSVAEDGQETQYF. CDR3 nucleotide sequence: TGCAGCGTTGCCGAGGACGGCCAAGAGACCCAGTACTTC.

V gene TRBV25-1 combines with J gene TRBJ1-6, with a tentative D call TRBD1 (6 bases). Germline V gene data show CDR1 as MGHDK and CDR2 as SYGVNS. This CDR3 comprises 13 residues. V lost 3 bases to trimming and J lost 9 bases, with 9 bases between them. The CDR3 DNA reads TGTGCCAGCAGTGACAGGGGACGTTCACCCCTCCACTTT. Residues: CASSDRGRSPLHF.

CDR3 loop: CASSLSQRGWPNSEQYF. In DNA, the CDR3 is TGTGCCAGCAGCTTATCTCAAAGGGGGTGGCCGAACTCCGAGCAGTACTTC. The chain uses TRBV7-9 and TRBJ2-7; a possible D gene is TRBD1 (6 bases). This CDR3 has 17 amino acids. Germline CDR1 is SEHNR and CDR2 is FQNEAQ (reference sequence). V lost 2 bases to trimming and J lost 6 bases, with 23 bases between them. Looking up the rest from reference TRBV7-9 and TRBJ2-7 gives the full variable domain: DTGVSQNPRHKITKRGQNVTFRCDPISEHNRLYWYRQTLGQGPEFLTYFQNEAQLEKSRLLSDRFSAERPKGSFSTLEIQRTEQGDSAMYLCASSLSQRGWPNSEQYFGPGTRLTVT.

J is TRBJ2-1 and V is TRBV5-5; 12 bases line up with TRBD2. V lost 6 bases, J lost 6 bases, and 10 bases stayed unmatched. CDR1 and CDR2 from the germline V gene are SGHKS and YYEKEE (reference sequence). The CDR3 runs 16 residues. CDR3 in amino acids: CASTSTSGRESNEQFF. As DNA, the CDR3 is TGTGCCAGCACCTCGACTAGCGGGAGAGAATCCAATGAGCAGTTCTTC.

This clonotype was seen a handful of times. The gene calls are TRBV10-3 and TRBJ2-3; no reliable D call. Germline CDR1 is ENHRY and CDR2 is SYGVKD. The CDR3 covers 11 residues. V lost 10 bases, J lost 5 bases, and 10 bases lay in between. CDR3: CATETGDTQYF. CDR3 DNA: TGTGCCACCGAAACGGGAGATACGCAGTATTTT.

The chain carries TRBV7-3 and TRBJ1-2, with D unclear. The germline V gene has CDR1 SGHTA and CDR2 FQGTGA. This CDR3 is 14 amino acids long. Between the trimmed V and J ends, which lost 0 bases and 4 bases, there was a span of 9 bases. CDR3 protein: CASSLTAGSYGYTF. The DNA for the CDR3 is TGTGCCAGCAGCTTAACGGCGGGTAGCTATGGCTACACCTTC.

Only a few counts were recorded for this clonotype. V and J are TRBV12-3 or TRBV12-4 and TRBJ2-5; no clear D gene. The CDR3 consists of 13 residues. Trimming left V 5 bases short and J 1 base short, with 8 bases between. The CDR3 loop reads CASSPGLQETQYF. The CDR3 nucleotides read TGTGCCAGCAGTCCGGGTCTCCAAGAGACCCAGTACTTC.

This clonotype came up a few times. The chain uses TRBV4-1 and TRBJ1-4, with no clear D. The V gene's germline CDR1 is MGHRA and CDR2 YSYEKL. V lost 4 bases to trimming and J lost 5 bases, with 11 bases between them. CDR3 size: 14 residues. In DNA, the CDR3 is TGCGCCAGCAGCCGGTGGCTACGAAATGAAAAACTGTTTTTT. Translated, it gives CASSRWLRNEKLFF.

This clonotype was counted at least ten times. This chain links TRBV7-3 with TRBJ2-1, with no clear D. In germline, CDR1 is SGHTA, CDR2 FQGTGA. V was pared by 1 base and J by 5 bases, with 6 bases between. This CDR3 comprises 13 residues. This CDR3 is CASSLSPDNEQFF. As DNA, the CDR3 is TGTGCCAGCAGCTTAAGCCCGGACAATGAGCAGTTCTTC.

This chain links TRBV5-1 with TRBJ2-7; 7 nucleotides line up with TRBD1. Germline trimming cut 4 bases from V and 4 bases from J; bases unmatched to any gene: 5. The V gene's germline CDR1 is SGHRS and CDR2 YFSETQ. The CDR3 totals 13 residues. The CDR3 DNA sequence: TGCGCCAGCAGCGGAAACAGGGGTTACGAGCAGTACTTC. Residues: CASSGNRGYEQYF.

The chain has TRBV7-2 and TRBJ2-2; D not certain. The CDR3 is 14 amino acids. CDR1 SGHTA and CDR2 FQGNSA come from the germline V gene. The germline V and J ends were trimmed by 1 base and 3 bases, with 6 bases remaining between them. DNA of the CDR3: TGTGCCAGCAGCTTAGGGATAGACACCGGGGAGCTGTTTTTT. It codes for CASSLGIDTGELFF.

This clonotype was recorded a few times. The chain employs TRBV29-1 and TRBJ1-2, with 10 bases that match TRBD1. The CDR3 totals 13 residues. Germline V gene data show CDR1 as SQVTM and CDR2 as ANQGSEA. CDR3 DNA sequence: TGCAGTGGGACAGGGGACACGAACTATGGCTACACCTTC. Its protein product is CSGTGDTNYGYTF.

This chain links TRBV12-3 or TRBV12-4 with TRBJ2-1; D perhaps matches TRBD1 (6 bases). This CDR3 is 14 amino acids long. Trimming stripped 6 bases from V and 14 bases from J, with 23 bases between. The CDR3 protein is CASSMSTGTKVKFF. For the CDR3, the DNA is TGTGCCAGCAGCATGTCCACCGGGACAAAAGTGAAGTTCTTC.

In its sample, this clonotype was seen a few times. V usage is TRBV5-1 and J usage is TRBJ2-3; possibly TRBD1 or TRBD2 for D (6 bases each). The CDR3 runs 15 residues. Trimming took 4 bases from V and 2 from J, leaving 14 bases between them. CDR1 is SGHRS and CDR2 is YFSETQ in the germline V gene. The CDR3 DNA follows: TGCGCCAGCAGCCTGGAGGGGGATCCCACAGATACGCAGTATTTT. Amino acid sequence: CASSLEGDPTDTQYF. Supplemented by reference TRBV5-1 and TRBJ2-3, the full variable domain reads KAGVTQTPRYLIKTRGQQVTLSCSPISGHRSVSWYQQTPGQGLQFLFEYFSETQRNKGNFPGRFSGRQFSNSRSEMNVSTLELGDSALYLCASSLEGDPTDTQYFGPGTRLTVL.

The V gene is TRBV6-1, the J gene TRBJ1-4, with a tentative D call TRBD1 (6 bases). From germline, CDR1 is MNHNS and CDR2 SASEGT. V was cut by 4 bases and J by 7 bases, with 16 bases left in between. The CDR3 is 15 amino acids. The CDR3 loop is CASSAPGGRGEKLFF. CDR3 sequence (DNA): TGTGCCAGCAGTGCCCCGGGGGGGCGCGGTGAAAAACTGTTTTTT.

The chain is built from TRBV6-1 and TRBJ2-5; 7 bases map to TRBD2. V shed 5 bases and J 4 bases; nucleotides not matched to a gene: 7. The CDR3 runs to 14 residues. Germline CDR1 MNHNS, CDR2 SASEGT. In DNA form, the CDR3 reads TGTGCCAGCAGTCAAGGGCGGGAGATAGAGACCCAGTACTTC. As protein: CASSQGREIETQYF.

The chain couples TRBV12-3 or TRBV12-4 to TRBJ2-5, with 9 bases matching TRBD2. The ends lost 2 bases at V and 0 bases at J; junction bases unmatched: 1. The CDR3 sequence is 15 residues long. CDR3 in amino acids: CASSLLAGHQETQYF. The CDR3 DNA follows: TGTGCCAGCAGTTTACTAGCGGGACACCAAGAGACCCAGTACTTC.

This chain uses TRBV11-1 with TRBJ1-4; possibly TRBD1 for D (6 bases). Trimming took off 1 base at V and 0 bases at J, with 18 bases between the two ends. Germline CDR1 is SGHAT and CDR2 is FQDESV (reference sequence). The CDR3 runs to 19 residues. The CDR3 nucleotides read TGTGCCAGCAGCTTAGGTATCGGGACAACCCATGCAACTAATGAAAAACTGTTTTTT. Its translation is CASSLGIGTTHATNEKLFF. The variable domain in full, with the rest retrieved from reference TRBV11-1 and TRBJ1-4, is EAEVAQSPRYKITEKSQAVAFWCDPISGHATLYWYRQILGQGPELLVQFQDESVVDDSQLPKDRFSAERLKGVDSTLKIQPAELGDSAMYLCASSLGIGTTHATNEKLFFGSGTQLSVL.

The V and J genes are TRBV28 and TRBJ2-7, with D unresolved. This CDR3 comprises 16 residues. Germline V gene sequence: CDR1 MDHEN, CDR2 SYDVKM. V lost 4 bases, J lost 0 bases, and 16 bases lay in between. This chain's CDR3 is CASSSALSAYSYEQYF. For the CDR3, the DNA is TGTGCCAGCAGTTCTGCCCTATCCGCGTACTCCTACGAGCAGTACTTC.

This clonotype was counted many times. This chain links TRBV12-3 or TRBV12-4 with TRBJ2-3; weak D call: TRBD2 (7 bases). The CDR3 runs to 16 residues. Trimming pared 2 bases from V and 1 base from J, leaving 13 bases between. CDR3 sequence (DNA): TGTGCCAGCAGTTTATTCGGGGGGCGCGGCACAGATACGCAGTATTTT. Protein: CASSLFGGRGTDTQYF.

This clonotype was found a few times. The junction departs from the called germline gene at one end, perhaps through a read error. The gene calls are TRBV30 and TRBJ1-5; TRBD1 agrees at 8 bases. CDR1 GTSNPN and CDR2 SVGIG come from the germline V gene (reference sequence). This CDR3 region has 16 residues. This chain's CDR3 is CAWSVRGSGGNQPQHF. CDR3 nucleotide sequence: TGTGCCTGGAGTGTAAGGGGGTCAGGGGGCAACCAGCCCCAGCATTTT.

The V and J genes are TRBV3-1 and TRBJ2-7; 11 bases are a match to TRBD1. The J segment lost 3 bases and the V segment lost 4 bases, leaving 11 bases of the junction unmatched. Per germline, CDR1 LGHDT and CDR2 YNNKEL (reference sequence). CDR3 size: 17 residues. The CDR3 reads CASSLPRTGTGGYEQYF. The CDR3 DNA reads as TGTGCCAGCAGCCTACCGCGAACCGGGACAGGGGGCTACGAGCAGTACTTC.

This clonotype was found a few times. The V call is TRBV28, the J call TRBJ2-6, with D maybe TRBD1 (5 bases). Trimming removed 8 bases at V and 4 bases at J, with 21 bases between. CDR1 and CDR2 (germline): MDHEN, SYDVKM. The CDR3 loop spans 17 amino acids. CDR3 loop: CASSGRQGLAGANVLTF. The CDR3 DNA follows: TGTGCCAGCTCTGGCAGGCAGGGCCTGGCCGGGGCCAACGTCCTGACTTTC. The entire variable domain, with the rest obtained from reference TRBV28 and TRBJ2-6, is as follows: DVKVTQSSRYLVKRTGEKVFLECVQDMDHENMFWYRQDPGLGLRLIYFSYDVKMKEKGDIPEGYSVSREKKERFSLILESASTNQTSMYLCASSGRQGLAGANVLTFGAGSRLTVL.